This T cell receptor (beta chain) was sequenced during a study of shared clonotypes between healthy human individuals. Study-wide results and caveats: The donor pool, a small one, limited the genetic and exposure-history diversity represented.

In the original workflow: Filtering differed, since immunoSEQ gave only junction sequences and no quality scores. TCRdb's table, derived via immunoSEQ multiplex PCR, lists solely in-frame clones and lacks some. V, J and clone size derive from that table, while D and trimming were established from the DNA sequence. The data hold more than 450,000 clones, with 70% to 80% observed a single time. Between the trimmed V and J ends, which lost 4 bases and 5 bases, there was a span of 8 bases. The CDR3 is 12 residues long. The germline V gene encodes CDR1 MDHEN and CDR2 SYDVKM. Details on this clone: The antigen is undetermined.

Everyone who donated was a Caucasian adult who lived in Nashville, Tennessee. Genomic DNA from unsorted samples was obtained from 70 million to 90 million PBMCs (per sample). The sequenced sample was PBMCs. The chain combines TRBV28 with TRBJ2-5; no reliable D call. This TCR was recovered from a woman aged 40-49 years in good health. Some clones in this sample may be carry-over from other donors' samples. CDR3 sequence (DNA): TGTGCCAGCAGTTACCTTCAGGAGACCCAGTACTTC. Its translation: CASSYLQETQYF.